Listed here are 19 T cell receptor beta chains from one sample, sequenced in a study of T cell responses to AZD1222 COVID-19 vaccine. TCRdb's table, derived via immunoSEQ multiplex PCR, lists solely in-frame clones and lacks some. The repertoire holds just under 75,000 clones, with about three quarters as singletons. Here the sequenced sample was peripheral blood, taken 28 days after the second AZD1222 dose. These receptor sequences come from an adult who received the AZD1222 COVID-19 vaccine.

The rearrangement uses TRBV19 and TRBJ2-2; 10 positions match TRBD1. Losses at the gene ends were 8 bases for V and 2 bases for J; bases not matched to a gene: 5. Germline lookup yields CDR1 LNHDA and CDR2 SQIVND (reference sequence). The CDR3 runs 15 residues. Here the CDR3 reads CASCRTGGNTGELFF. CDR3 coding DNA: TGTGCCAGTTGCCGGACAGGGGGAAACACCGGGGAGCTGTTTTTT.

This sequence joins TRBV10-3 and TRBJ2-7; 8 nucleotides agree with TRBD1. Germline V gene data show CDR1 as ENHRY and CDR2 as SYGVKD. The CDR3 totals 12 residues. The V gene end was trimmed by 3 bases and the J gene end by 12 bases; junction bases not matched to a gene: 7. DNA for the CDR3: TGTGCCATCAGTGATAACGGACAGGGAACGTACTTC. Protein product: CAISDNGQGTYF.

There are a few counts of this clone. The rearrangement links TRBV29-1 to TRBJ2-7, with no clear D. The CDR3 length is 10 residues. The germline V gene encodes CDR1 SQVTM and CDR2 ANQGSEA. The V and J ends lost 4 bases and 3 bases respectively, with 4 bases between them. CDR3 DNA: TGCAGCGTTGGTAGCTACGAGCAGTACTTC. Translation gives CSVGSYEQYF.

This rearrangement joins TRBV7-9 to TRBJ2-7; no definite D call. CDR3 length: 14 residues. The germline V gene has CDR1 SEHNR and CDR2 FQNEAQ (reference sequence). Trimming took 2 bases from V and 5 from J, leaving 13 bases between them. In DNA form, the CDR3 reads TGTGCCAGCAGCTTACCGCTAAGCGCAGACGAGCAGTACTTC. Protein product: CASSLPLSADEQYF. The full variable domain, its missing parts supplied by reference TRBV7-9 and TRBJ2-7, is DTGVSQNPRHKITKRGQNVTFRCDPISEHNRLYWYRQTLGQGPEFLTYFQNEAQLEKSRLLSDRFSAERPKGSFSTLEIQRTEQGDSAMYLCASSLPLSADEQYFGPGTRLTVT.

The chain uses TRBV6-5 and TRBJ1-5; D may be TRBD1 (5 bases). Germline values: CDR1 MNHEY, CDR2 SVGAGI. Between the trimmed V and J ends, which lost 6 bases and 1 base, there was a span of 7 bases. CDR3 size: 13 residues. The CDR3 DNA sequence: TGTGCCAGCAGGGGGGACAGCAATCAGCCCCAGCATTTT. It codes for CASRGDSNQPQHF.

V gene TRBV6-6 combines with J gene TRBJ2-7; the D is unclear. The germline V gene encodes CDR1 MNHNY and CDR2 SVGAGI (reference sequence). The V end was cut by 5 bases, the J end by 3 bases, with 11 bases between. This CDR3 is built from 13 residues. DNA for the CDR3: TGTGCCAGCAGTCGCGACACCTACTACGAGCAGTACTTC. Encoded protein: CASSRDTYYEQYF.

The chain couples TRBV5-5 to TRBJ1-2, with unresolved D. The V end was cut by 4 bases, the J end by 7 bases, with 11 bases between. Per germline, CDR1 SGHKS and CDR2 YYEKEE (reference sequence). CDR3 size: 12 residues. Here the CDR3 DNA reads TGTGCCAGCAGCAACGACCCGGGTGGCTACACCTTC. This encodes CASSNDPGGYTF.

The chain employs TRBV7-9 and TRBJ2-7; D is unresolved. The germline gives CDR1 SEHNR, CDR2 FQNEAQ (reference sequence). The V gene lost 5 bases and the J gene lost 4 bases, with 12 bases spanning the gap. CDR3 length: 13 residues. DNA of the CDR3: TGTGCCAGCAGCCTACTATTGGGGTACGAGCAGTACTTC. Protein product: CASSLLLGYEQYF.

The gene calls are TRBV7-9 and TRBJ2-6; 7 nucleotides agree with TRBD2. The germline CDR1 and CDR2 sequences are SEHNR and FQNEAQ (reference sequence). Trimming took 5 bases from V and 3 from J; bases not matched to a gene: 7. The CDR3 runs to 16 residues. CDR3 in amino acids: CASSPGGSSGANVLTF. Written as DNA, the CDR3 is TGTGCCAGCAGCCCCGGCGGGAGTAGTGGGGCCAACGTCCTGACTTTC.

The chain is built from TRBV11-3 and TRBJ2-2; D is unclear. V lost 3 bases and J lost 6, with 8 bases in between. Germline V CDR1 and CDR2: SGHNT, YENEEA. The CDR3 sequence is 13 residues long. Here the CDR3 reads CASSFQGSGELFF. CDR3 sequence (DNA): TGTGCCAGCAGCTTTCAAGGATCCGGGGAGCTGTTTTTT.

V gene TRBV2 combines with J gene TRBJ2-3; D is possibly TRBD1 (6 bases). Between the trimmed V and J ends, which lost 3 bases and 2 bases, there was a span of 15 bases. This CDR3 spans 16 amino acids. CDR1 is SNHLY, CDR2 FYNNEI, per germline. CDR3 in DNA: TGTGCCAGCAGTGAGTGGGGGCCTAGCTTCACAGATACGCAGTATTTT. It is translated as CASSEWGPSFTDTQYF.

This clone has more than one count but fewer than ten. The CDR3 DNA reads TGTGCCAGCATGGTGGCCCCGGGCACTGAAGCTTTCTTT. Translating gives CASMVAPGTEAFF. J is TRBJ1-1 and V is TRBV2; D is unresolved. CDR3 size: 13 residues. Per the germline V gene, CDR1 is SNHLY and CDR2 is FYNNEI. The ends were cut back, 7 bases at V and 4 bases at J, with 13 bases in the middle.

This chain uses TRBV11-3 with TRBJ2-1; 11 bases align to TRBD1. The CDR3 length is 16 residues. Germline V gene lookup returns CDR1 SGHNT and CDR2 YENEEA. Trimming removed 5 bases from V and 6 bases from J; junction bases left unmatched: 9. This chain's CDR3 is CASSARGQGGRNEQFF. The CDR3 region has the DNA TGTGCCAGCAGCGCCCGGGGACAGGGGGGGCGCAATGAGCAGTTCTTC.

CDR3 residues: CASSYGGLDGYTF. Here the CDR3 DNA reads TGTGCCAGCAGTTACGGGGGGCTTGATGGCTACACCTTC. The chain recombines TRBV6-5 with TRBJ1-2, with D tentatively TRBD1 (6 bases). The CDR3 is 13 amino acids. The germline gives CDR1 MNHEY, CDR2 SVGAGI. V was shortened by 2 bases and J by 6 bases, with 10 bases between the two germline ends.

This clone was observed once. The rearrangement uses TRBV9 and TRBJ2-3; 10 positions match TRBD2. The germline V gene has CDR1 SGDLS and CDR2 YYNGEE. J lost 5 bases, V lost 0 bases, and 9 bases had no gene match. CDR3 length: 17 residues. The CDR3 DNA is TGTGCCAGCAGCGTAGCTCCAGCGGGGGGGCCCGGAGATACGCAGTATTTT. Translation: CASSVAPAGGPGDTQYF.

V is TRBV7-3 and J is TRBJ1-4, with D possibly matching TRBD1 (5 bases). Germline V gene lookup returns CDR1 SGHTA and CDR2 FQGTGA. The CDR3 loop spans 15 amino acids. With 6 bases removed from V and 3 bases from J, the gap between germline ends came to 14 bases. The CDR3 protein is CASRSGRDSNEKLFF. CDR3 in DNA: TGTGCCAGCAGATCAGGAAGGGACTCTAATGAAAAACTGTTTTTT.

V gene TRBV7-3 combines with J gene TRBJ2-5, with D possibly TRBD2 on 6 matching bases. The V end was cut by 5 bases, the J end by 4 bases, with 11 bases between. CDR1 and CDR2 (germline): SGHTA, FQGTGA. This CDR3 is built from 13 residues. For the CDR3, the DNA is TGTGCCAGCAGCCCCATGCGGGGAGAGACCCAGTACTTC. Its protein product is CASSPMRGETQYF.

The rearrangement uses TRBV5-1 and TRBJ1-5; D gene uncertain. Per germline, CDR1 SGHRS and CDR2 YFSETQ. The CDR3 runs 13 residues. V lost 0 bases, J lost 4 bases, and 5 bases lay in between. This chain's CDR3 is CASSLGRNQPQHF. The CDR3 DNA sequence: TGCGCCAGCAGCTTGGGGAGGAATCAGCCCCAGCATTTT.

The chain recombines TRBV28 with TRBJ2-7; D unresolved. CDR3 length: 14 residues. Trimming stripped 5 bases from V and 0 bases from J, with 11 bases between. Germline values: CDR1 MDHEN, CDR2 SYDVKM. CDR3 residues: CASSLTVSSYEQYF. The CDR3 nucleotides are TGTGCCAGCAGTCTGACGGTGAGCTCCTACGAGCAGTACTTC.